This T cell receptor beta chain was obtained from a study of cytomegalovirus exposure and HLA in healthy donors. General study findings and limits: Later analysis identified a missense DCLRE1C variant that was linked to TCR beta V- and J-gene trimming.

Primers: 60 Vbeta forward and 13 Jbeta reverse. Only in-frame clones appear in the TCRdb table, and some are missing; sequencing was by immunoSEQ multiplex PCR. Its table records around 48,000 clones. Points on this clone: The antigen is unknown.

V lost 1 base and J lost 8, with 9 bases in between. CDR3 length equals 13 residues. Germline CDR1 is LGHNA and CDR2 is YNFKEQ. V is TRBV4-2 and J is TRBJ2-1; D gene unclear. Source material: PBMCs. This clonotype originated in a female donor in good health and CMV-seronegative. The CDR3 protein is CASSQGYMDEQFF. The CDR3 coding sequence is TGTGCCAGCAGCCAAGGGTACATGGATGAGCAGTTCTTC.